This T cell receptor beta chain was identified in a study of T-cell reconstitution after alpha-beta-depleted transplantation in children. In its sample, this clonotype was seen many times. Its specificity is not known. Points from the study as a whole: For some patients, TCRbeta diversity was high at day 60 because of recipient T cells and thymic progenitors that survived. T-cell counts and diversity were attributed mostly to newly produced T cells one year after transplant.

Researchers prepared the TCRbeta library using unique molecular identifiers, the study reports. One entry per CDR3 protein results from TCRdb running MiXCR on the PCR reads. Of 200,000 to 300,000 distinct CDR3 sequences detected, less than 9% appear once; the ten largest clones hold 6% to 7%. Per the germline V gene, CDR1 is MGHRA and CDR2 is YSYEKL. The CDR3 has 16 residues. Trimming took off 4 bases at V and 0 bases at J, with 10 bases between the two ends. The sample in question was PBMCs, mostly from graft donor cells, obtained 180 days after TCRalphabeta/CD19-depleted stem cell transplant. This clonotype was obtained from a male patient under 18 who had a stem cell transplant for acute lymphoblastic leukemia, so the T cells may come from the graft donor. The chain is built from TRBV4-1 and TRBJ1-6; D unclear. Here the CDR3 reads CASSLEVSSYNSPLHF. CDR3 DNA sequence: TGCGCCAGCAGCCTAGAGGTCAGCTCCTATAATTCACCCCTCCACTTT.